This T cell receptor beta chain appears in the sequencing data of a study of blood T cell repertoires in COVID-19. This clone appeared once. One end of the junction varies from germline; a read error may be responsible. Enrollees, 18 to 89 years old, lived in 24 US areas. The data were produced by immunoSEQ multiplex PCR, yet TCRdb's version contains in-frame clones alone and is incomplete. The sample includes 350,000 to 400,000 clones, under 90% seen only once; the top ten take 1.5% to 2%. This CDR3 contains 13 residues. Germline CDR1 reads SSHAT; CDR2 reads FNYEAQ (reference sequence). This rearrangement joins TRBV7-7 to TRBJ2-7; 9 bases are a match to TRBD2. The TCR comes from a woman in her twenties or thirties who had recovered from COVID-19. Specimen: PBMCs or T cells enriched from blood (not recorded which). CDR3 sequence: CASSLTSGYEQYF. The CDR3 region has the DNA TGTGCTAGCAGCTTGACTAGCGGCTACGAGCAGTACTTC. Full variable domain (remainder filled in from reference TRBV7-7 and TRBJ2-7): GAGVSQSPRYKVTKRGQDVTLRCDPISSHATLYWYQQALGQGPEFLTYFNYEAQPDKSGLPSDRFSAERPEGSISTLTIQRTEQRDSAMYRCASSLTSGYEQYFGPGTRLTVT.